This entry concerns a single T cell receptor beta chain. The sample comes from a study of blood T cell repertoires in COVID-19. Assay used: immunoSEQ multiplex PCR; TCRdb lists only in-frame clones, some missing. This table has roughly 170,000 clones, less than 85% appearing once. The specimen was PBMCs or T cells enriched from blood (not recorded which). This TCR derives from a woman between 45 and 60 years old who had recovered from COVID-19.

The CDR3 spells CASSDGSGGVKNIQYF. The CDR3 DNA sequence: TGTGCCAGCAGCGACGGGAGTGGCGGGGTCAAAAACATTCAGTACTTC. The chain joins TRBV9 to TRBJ2-4; D is perhaps TRBD2 (6 bases). CDR3 length: 16 residues. Germline V gives CDR1 SGDLS, CDR2 YYNGEE. The V gene lost 3 bases and the J gene lost 3 bases, with 16 bases spanning the gap.